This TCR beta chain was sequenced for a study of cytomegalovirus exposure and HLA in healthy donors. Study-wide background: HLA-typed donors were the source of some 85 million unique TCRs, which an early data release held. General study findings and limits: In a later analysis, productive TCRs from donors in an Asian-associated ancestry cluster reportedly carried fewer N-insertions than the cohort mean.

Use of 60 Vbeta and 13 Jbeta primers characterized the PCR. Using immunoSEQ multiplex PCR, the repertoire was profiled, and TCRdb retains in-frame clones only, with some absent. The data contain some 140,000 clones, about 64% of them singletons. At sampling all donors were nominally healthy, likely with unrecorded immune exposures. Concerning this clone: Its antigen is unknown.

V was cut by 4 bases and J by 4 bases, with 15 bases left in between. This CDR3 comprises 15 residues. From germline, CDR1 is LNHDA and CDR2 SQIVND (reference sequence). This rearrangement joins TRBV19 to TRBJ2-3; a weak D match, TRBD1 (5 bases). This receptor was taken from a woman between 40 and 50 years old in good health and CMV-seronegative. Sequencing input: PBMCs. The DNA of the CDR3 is TGTGCCAGTAGTAGGCGACAGCTCAGCGCAGATACGCAGTATTTT. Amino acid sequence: CASSRRQLSADTQYF.